One sample yielded the 6 T cell receptor beta chains listed below, sequenced in a study of PD-L1 blockade in urothelial cancer. The table came from immunoSEQ multiplex PCR; TCRdb's copy has only in-frame clones and leaves some out. The table has 30,000 to 45,000 clones, 80% to 95% seen once. Source: PBMCs, taken around atezolizumab (anti-PD-L1) treatment. Receptors originate from a man aged 65 to 79 with urothelial cancer.

The chain combines TRBV11-2 with TRBJ1-2, with 7 bases matching TRBD1. Germline values: CDR1 SGHAT, CDR2 FQNNGV. With V trimmed by 5 bases and J by 3 bases, 9 bases remained unmatched. The CDR3 is 15 residues long. The CDR3 coding sequence is TGTGCCAGCAGCACCCTAACAGGGGATGACTATGGCTACACCTTC. Translated, it gives CASSTLTGDDYGYTF.

The rearrangement joins TRBV5-4 to TRBJ2-2; D may be TRBD2 (7 bases). The CDR3 length is 17 residues. V was trimmed by 3 bases and J by 6 bases, leaving 21 bases between them. Germline loops: CDR1 SGHNT, CDR2 YYREEE (reference sequence). DNA of the CDR3: TGTGCCAGCAGCTCCGGGGGCGGGAGTTCCCCCCCCGGGGAGCTGTTTTTT. This sequence encodes CASSSGGGSSPPGELFF.

J is TRBJ2-1 and V is TRBV5-6; 7 positions match TRBD2. V dropped 4 bases and J dropped 2; count of bases not matched to a gene: 12. CDR1 and CDR2 from the germline V gene are SGHDT and YYEEEE. This CDR3 has 17 residues. The CDR3 bases are TGTGCCAGCAGCCCGGCTCCTAGCGGCCCCCCCTACAATGAGCAGTTCTTC. As protein: CASSPAPSGPPYNEQFF.

This clone has a single count. V is TRBV7-3 and J is TRBJ2-1; 10 positions agree with TRBD1. With V trimmed by 5 bases and J by 4 bases, 5 bases remained unmatched. The CDR3 covers 15 residues. Germline V lookup: CDR1 SGHTA, CDR2 FQGTGA. In nucleotides, the CDR3 is TGTGCCAGCAGCCGCGACAGGGGGCTATACAATGAGCAGTTCTTC. Its protein is CASSRDRGLYNEQFF.

The gene calls are TRBV6-5 and TRBJ1-2; D unresolved. The CDR3 loop spans 16 amino acids. V shed 0 bases and J shed 3 bases, with 14 bases lying between them. Germline CDR1 is MNHEY and CDR2 is SVGAGI. Here the CDR3 reads CASSYSAEGSYYGYTF. In DNA, the CDR3 is TGTGCCAGCAGTTACTCTGCAGAGGGTTCCTACTATGGCTACACCTTC.

The chain is built from TRBV10-1 and TRBJ2-1; tentative D call: TRBD2 (6 bases). V was shortened by 3 bases and J by 10 bases, with 13 bases between the two germline ends. Germline CDR1 and CDR2: WNHNN and SYGVQD (reference sequence). CDR3 size: 13 residues. The CDR3 region is CASSDQRAGEQFF. Written as DNA, the CDR3 is TGCGCCAGCAGTGATCAGCGGGCGGGGGAGCAGTTCTTC.